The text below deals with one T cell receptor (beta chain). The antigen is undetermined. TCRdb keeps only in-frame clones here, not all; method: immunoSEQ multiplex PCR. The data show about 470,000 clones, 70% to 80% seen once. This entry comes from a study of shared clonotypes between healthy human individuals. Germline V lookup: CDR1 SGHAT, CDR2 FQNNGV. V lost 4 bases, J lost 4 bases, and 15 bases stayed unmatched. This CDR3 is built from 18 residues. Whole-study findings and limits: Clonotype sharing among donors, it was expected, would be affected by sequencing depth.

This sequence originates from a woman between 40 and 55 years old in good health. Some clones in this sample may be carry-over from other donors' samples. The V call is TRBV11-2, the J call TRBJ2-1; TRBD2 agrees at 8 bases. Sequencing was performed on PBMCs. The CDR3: CASSSRTNGGGQYNEQFF. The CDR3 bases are TGTGCCAGCAGCTCCCGAACTAACGGGGGGGGACAATACAATGAGCAGTTCTTC.